The 21 T cell receptor beta chains below all came from one sample that was sequenced in a study of T cell responses to AZD1222 COVID-19 vaccine. Using immunoSEQ multiplex PCR, the repertoire was profiled, and TCRdb retains in-frame clones only, with some absent. The table shows roughly 150,000 clones, with more than 70% occurring only once. This sample comprised peripheral blood, obtained on day 0 of AZD1222 vaccination. All receptors derive from an adult in good health.

This rearrangement joins TRBV5-8 to TRBJ1-1; weak D call: TRBD1 (5 bases). Germline-derived CDR1 and CDR2 are SGHTS and YDEGEE. The CDR3 consists of 15 residues. V was cut by 4 bases and J by 1 base, with 14 bases left in between. In nucleotides, the CDR3 is TGTGCCAGCAGCCCGTTGGGACGGAGGAACACTGAAGCTTTCTTT. Amino acid sequence: CASSPLGRRNTEAFF.

This chain uses TRBV4-1 with TRBJ2-7; D might be TRBD2 (6 bases). Trimming took 0 bases from V and 0 from J, leaving 9 bases between them. The CDR3 has 15 residues. Germline CDR1 MGHRA, CDR2 YSYEKL. CDR3 coding DNA: TGCGCCAGCAGCCAAGACCGGGACTCCTCCTACGAGCAGTACTTC. Its protein product is CASSQDRDSSYEQYF.

The chain carries TRBV2 and TRBJ1-6, with 9 bases lining up with TRBD1. Looked up from germline, CDR1 is SNHLY and CDR2 is FYNNEI. The CDR3 runs to 16 residues. The V and J ends lost 7 bases and 2 bases, in that order; junction bases with no gene match: 6. CDR3 in amino acids: CASKVGTGTYNSPLHF. As DNA, the CDR3 is TGTGCCAGCAAAGTTGGGACAGGGACCTATAATTCACCCCTCCACTTT.

The rearrangement joins TRBV7-9 to TRBJ1-2, with D tentatively TRBD1 (5 bases). The V gene's germline CDR1 is SEHNR and CDR2 FQNEAQ (reference sequence). The V end lost 6 bases, the J end lost 8 bases, and 19 bases lay between the germline ends. The CDR3 spans 14 residues. CDR3 residues: CASSPYKGAEGYTF. Here the CDR3 DNA reads TGTGCCAGCAGTCCCTACAAAGGGGCAGAGGGCTACACCTTC. Together with reference TRBV7-9 and TRBJ1-2, the CDR3 gives the full variable domain: DTGVSQNPRHKITKRGQNVTFRCDPISEHNRLYWYRQTLGQGPEFLTYFQNEAQLEKSRLLSDRFSAERPKGSFSTLEIQRTEQGDSAMYLCASSPYKGAEGYTFGSGTRLTVV.

J is TRBJ1-6 and V is TRBV23-1; D ambiguous. TRBV23-1 is reported as an ORF; its role is uncertain. Trimming took off 8 bases at V and 3 bases at J, with 26 bases between the two ends. This CDR3 comprises 19 residues. This CDR3 is CASSPQRGCKPNYNSPLHF. In DNA, the CDR3 is TGCGCCAGCTCACCACAGCGGGGATGCAAACCCAACTATAATTCACCCCTCCACTTT.

The V and J genes are TRBV7-2 and TRBJ1-5; D gene uncertain. V lost 5 bases to trimming and J lost 4 bases, with 12 bases between them. Germline CDR1 reads SGHTA; CDR2 reads FQGNSA. The CDR3 totals 14 residues. In DNA, the CDR3 is TGTGCCAGCAGCGCCTTCGGACGGAATCAGCCCCAGCATTTT. It encodes CASSAFGRNQPQHF.

This clone occurred once. The gene calls are TRBV9 and TRBJ1-1, with D possibly TRBD1 on 5 matching bases. Trimming took off 4 bases at V and 0 bases at J, with 13 bases between the two ends. The CDR3 has 15 residues. Germline-derived CDR1 and CDR2 are SGDLS and YYNGEE. CDR3 nucleotides: TGTGCCAGCAGCACCTCCGGGACTTTGAACACTGAAGCTTTCTTT. As protein: CASSTSGTLNTEAFF.

The chain links TRBV7-8 to TRBJ1-5; 10 bases agree with TRBD1. Looked up from germline, CDR1 is SGHVS and CDR2 is FQNEAQ. The CDR3 has 13 amino acids. V was clipped by 5 bases and J by 7 bases; unmatched bases: 2. The CDR3 here is CASSGQGVQPQHF. In DNA form, the CDR3 reads TGTGCCAGCAGCGGACAGGGGGTACAGCCCCAGCATTTT. Complete variable domain (other parts from reference TRBV7-8 and TRBJ1-5): GAGVSQSPRYKVAKRGQDVALRCDPISGHVSLFWYQQALGQGPEFLTYFQNEAQLDKSGLPSDRFFAERPEGSVSTLKIQRTQQEDSAVYLCASSGQGVQPQHFGDGTRLSIL.

This chain links TRBV5-8 with TRBJ1-1; D is perhaps TRBD1 (6 bases). The CDR3 sequence is 15 residues long. Germline CDR1 and CDR2: SGHTS and YDEGEE. Trimming removed 0 bases at V and 1 base at J, with 10 bases between. CDR3 DNA: TGTGCCAGCAGCTTGGGGGGACATAAGAACACTGAAGCTTTCTTT. As protein: CASSLGGHKNTEAFF. Combining the CDR3 with reference TRBV5-8 and TRBJ1-1 gives the whole variable domain EAGVTQSPTHLIKTRGQQATLRCSPISGHTSVYWYQQALGLGLQFLLWYDEGEERNRGNFPPRFSGRQFPNYSSELNVNALELEDSALYLCASSLGGHKNTEAFFGQGTRLTVV.

The chain employs TRBV19 and TRBJ1-2; 8 bases align to TRBD1. The germline V gene encodes CDR1 LNHDA and CDR2 SQIVND (reference sequence). The CDR3 totals 16 residues. Trimming cost V 7 bases and J 2 bases; bases outside gene matches: 12. The CDR3 is CASTMGTGALNYGYTF. CDR3 coding DNA: TGTGCCAGTACCATGGGGACAGGAGCCTTAAACTATGGCTACACCTTC.

The chain links TRBV7-2 to TRBJ1-5, with a weak D call TRBD1 (6 bases). The CDR3 has 13 amino acids. V was clipped by 5 bases and J by 8 bases, with 13 bases between them. CDR1 and CDR2 (germline): SGHTA, FQGNSA. This CDR3 reads CASSLRRGEPQHF. CDR3 DNA: TGTGCCAGCAGCCTAAGAAGGGGGGAGCCCCAGCATTTT.

The chain carries TRBV19 and TRBJ1-4, with 8 bases that match TRBD1. The length of the CDR3 is 13 residues. V dropped 5 bases and J dropped 7; count of bases not matched to a gene: 3. Germline values: CDR1 LNHDA, CDR2 SQIVND (reference sequence). CDR3 protein: CASSLGQGEKLFF. The CDR3 nucleotides read TGTGCCAGTAGTCTAGGACAGGGTGAAAAACTGTTTTTT.

This sequence joins TRBV27 and TRBJ1-1; TRBD1 might be the D (6 bases). V lost 6 bases and J 11 bases, leaving 19 bases between the germline ends. Germline assignment: CDR1 MNHEY and CDR2 SMNVEV (reference sequence). CDR3 length equals 13 residues. The chain's CDR3 is CASRLLQGSVAFF. The CDR3 region has the DNA TGTGCCAGCAGGCTTCTACAGGGTTCCGTCGCTTTCTTT.

The gene calls are TRBV30 and TRBJ2-3; 12 bases line up with TRBD2. After removal of 0 bases from V and 6 bases from J, the junction contained 4 bases not matched to a gene. Germline V CDR1 and CDR2: GTSNPN, SVGIG (reference sequence). The CDR3 loop spans 15 amino acids. CDR3 sequence: CAWSVLAGGPDTQYF. CDR3 DNA sequence: TGTGCCTGGAGTGTACTAGCGGGGGGTCCGGATACGCAGTATTTT.

This clone occurred once. The gene calls are TRBV6-5 and TRBJ2-4, with D possibly matching TRBD2 (5 bases). This CDR3 is 15 amino acids long. The germline V and J ends were trimmed by 5 bases and 0 bases, with 11 bases remaining between them. In germline, CDR1 is MNHEY, CDR2 SVGAGI. This CDR3 is CASSPYGVAKNIQYF. The CDR3 nucleotides read TGTGCCAGCAGTCCCTACGGGGTAGCCAAAAACATTCAGTACTTC.

The J gene is TRBJ1-6, the V gene TRBV3-1 (or the pseudogene TRBV3-2), with TRBD1 identical over 9 bases. The CDR3 has 16 amino acids. The V and J ends lost 4 bases and 9 bases, in that order; junction bases with no gene match: 10. In germline, CDR1 is LGHDT, CDR2 YNNKEL (reference sequence). CDR3 DNA sequence: TGTGCCAGCAGCCGCGGGACAGGGATTGAGACTTCACCCCTCCACTTT. Protein: CASSRGTGIETSPLHF.

Concerning this clone itself: Other nucleotide sequences in the sample specify the same CDR3. The chain links TRBV6-5 to TRBJ1-1, with TRBD1 matching over 7 bases. Trimming took 2 bases from V and 4 from J; bases not matched to a gene: 1. Germline values: CDR1 MNHEY, CDR2 SVGAGI. The CDR3 has 13 amino acids. CDR3 in amino acids: CASSYNRGTEAFF. CDR3 sequence (DNA): TGTGCCAGCAGTTACAACAGGGGCACTGAAGCTTTCTTT.

The chain uses TRBV6-1 and TRBJ1-6; the match to TRBD1 covers 7 bases. The junction had 4 bases not matched to a gene; V was cut back by 1 base and J by 1 base. CDR1 is MNHNS and CDR2 is SASEGT in the germline V gene. There are 17 residues in the CDR3. CDR3 loop: CASSEGSRGSYNSPLHF. The CDR3 nucleotides are TGTGCCAGCAGTGAAGGGAGCAGGGGGTCCTATAATTCACCCCTCCACTTT.

This chain joins TRBV30 and TRBJ1-1; the D gene is possibly TRBD1 (5 bases). The ends were cut back, 8 bases at V and 10 bases at J, with 23 bases in the middle. This CDR3 contains 13 residues. Germline lookup yields CDR1 GTSNPN and CDR2 SVGIG (reference sequence). This chain's CDR3 is CAGGTPRLRRAFF. The CDR3 DNA reads TGTGCCGGCGGGACTCCCCGCCTTAGGAGAGCTTTCTTT.

This clone came up once. The rearrangement joins TRBV7-8 to TRBJ1-1; D perhaps matches TRBD1 (6 bases). Germline CDR1 and CDR2: SGHVS and FQNEAQ. The CDR3 sequence is 16 residues long. The V gene lost 5 bases and the J gene lost 3 bases, with 19 bases spanning the gap. The DNA for the CDR3 is TGTGCCAGCAGCGGACCCCGGGGGCCGACGGACACTGAAGCTTTCTTT. Protein: CASSGPRGPTDTEAFF.

This chain connects TRBV5-1 to TRBJ2-1; D remains ambiguous. From germline, CDR1 is SGHRS and CDR2 YFSETQ. Trimming left V 4 bases short and J 7 bases short, with 12 bases between. The CDR3 is 13 residues long. The CDR3, as DNA: TGCGCCAGCAGCCCCCTGGTCGAGAATGAGCAGTTCTTC. Translating it yields CASSPLVENEQFF.